This TCR beta chain was documented in a study of cytomegalovirus exposure and HLA in healthy donors (dated by TCRdb to the late 2010s). Context from the whole study: An earlier analysis of 587 of the donors reported about 280 Gb of sequence data and around 110 million unique TCR beta sequences obtained from about 170 million T cells. An early release covering roughly 600 HLA-typed donors comprised about 300 gigabases of sequencing data and 85 million or so unique TCR sequences. The genetic ancestry cluster associated with self-reported Caucasian donors included 81% of the roughly 400 genotyped donors. The study aimed to test whether cataloging public T cell receptors could reveal signatures of past pathogen exposure. The T cell repertoires of under 750 subjects were profiled by immunosequencing and related to cytomegalovirus serostatus. Besides the first cohort of more than 650 subjects, a separate validation cohort made up of 90 to 150 different subjects was used. To predict cytomegalovirus infection status, the study combined high-throughput TCR immunosequencing, statistical association of individual TCRs with disease status, and machine learning. A later analysis re-analyzed previously published TCR beta repertoires from 666 donors and added high-resolution HLA genotyping to study TCR occurrence patterns. In the later analysis, no new phenotypic data were used to find candidate immune exposures; instead, reliance was placed on TCR beta sequences and their occurrence across donors. In an earlier analysis of 587 of the donors, high-throughput TCR beta sequencing was used to judge whether each TCR beta V gene segment behaved as functional or pseudogenic. Alongside the repertoire data, information on donor age, sex, ethnicity and CMV serostatus was compiled. A later genetic analysis used genome-wide SNP genotypes for about three fifths of the 666 donors, treating that subset as a discovery cohort. Every discovery cohort repertoire had been produced on one sequencing platform. HLA typing included class I and class II loci at four-digit resolution. Typing coverage varied by locus: roughly 629-630 donors for A, B, C, DRB1 and DQB1; approximately 500 for DQA1; more than 600 for DPA1; fewer than 480 for DPB1. Because of strong linkage in the cohort, 5 or 6 DR-DQ haplotypes were treated as single units for association and clustering. Across some 400 genotyped donors of the cohort, an average of approximately 200,000 unique TCR beta nucleotide sequences per donor were sequenced, and approximately 17% of those sequences were non-productive. General study outcomes and caveats: When HLA alleles, especially DR and DQ, strongly co-occurred, attributing TCR associations to individual alleles was difficult. An earlier analysis of around 600 of the donors showed that most TCR beta V segments appeared in productive rearrangements either about 90% or about 30% of the time, which broadly matched IMGT annotations. Compared with the approximately 720-donor mean, donors in an Asian-associated ancestry cluster had fewer N-insertions in productive TCRs, according to a later genetic analysis. A later genetic analysis associated a missense DCLRE1C variant with V-gene and J-gene trimming of TCR beta chains, and an independent cohort replicated the association. Over 15 rarely observed V segments, including chromosome 9 orphons, were excluded from the earlier analysis of a few hundred of the donors because counts were too low. The only immune exposure information available for the cohort was CMV serostatus. A group of highly shared sequence variants was considered likely to be a technical artifact of the sequencing pipeline. Linkage disequilibrium might explain the correlated functional status among segregating V segments, but an unknown experimental factor could not be ruled out. Most TCR sequences were observed very rarely across donors, whereas some public TCRs were present in many individuals. A later analysis found that HLA-associated TCR beta chains were more clonally expanded and had lower generation probabilities than equally common non-associated chains. In the study, some 180 TCR beta chains were listed as associated with cytomegalovirus. In a later analysis, TCR association rates were found to vary across HLA loci, with the most associated TCRs seen for DRB1 alleles and the fewest for HLA-C alleles. Because the 87-base-pair reads could not distinguish some IMGT-functional V segments, including TRBV6-2 and TRBV6-3, those segments were excluded. A further reported finding was that TCR beta sequences accurately predicted the HLA-A and HLA-B alleles for most subjects in the first cohort. In vitro tests confirmed that a few of the cytomegalovirus-associated TCR beta chains recognize cytomegalovirus antigens. Roughly uniform sequencing depth across donors was assumed in presence/absence analyses, although this assumption may not hold. Only TCR beta chains were sequenced in this cohort, and the absence of alpha or paired-chain data limited detectable features. HLA typing was unavailable for some donors at each locus, so association tests used only the typed subset. Specific HLA alleles were associated with 15,000 to 20,000 TCR beta sequences at a false discovery rate of 0.05 in a later analysis. Cytomegalovirus status was reported to be diagnosed by the classifier with high specificity and sensitivity in both the original and validation cohorts. According to a later analysis, most CMV-associated TCR beta chains appeared to be HLA-restricted, and the HLA associations seemed to be driven largely by CMV exposure. The authors suggested that the approach could potentially be generalized to other disease states and immunological phenotypes. A later analysis reported that several top co-occurrence clusters appeared linked to parvovirus B19, influenza, CMV and Epstein-Barr virus.

From V the trimming removes 4 bases and from J it removes 4 bases, while the gene matches leave 4 bases of the junction unaccounted for. From the cysteine up to the phenylalanine, the CDR3 has a length of 13 residues. The only DNA kept is the CDR3, 39 bases in frame from the first base. CDR1 and CDR2, looked up from the germline V gene, are SGHRS and YFSETQ. The cohort was made up of roughly 670 healthy bone marrow donors. At the time of sampling, all cohort members were nominally healthy, though unrecorded immune exposures were likely present. The donor was CMV seronegative and belonged to the group of roughly 330 seronegative cohort members. A peripheral blood sample was collected from each donor, and TCR beta sequencing was performed on peripheral blood mononuclear cells. Genomic DNA was extracted from the blood cell samples with the Qiagen DNeasy Blood Extraction Kit. Preparation of the library involved the immunoSEQ multiplex PCR assay. A mixture of 60 forward primers for TCR Vbeta segments and 13 reverse primers for TCR Jbeta segments was used in the multiplex PCR. The CDR3 region of rearranged TCR beta genes was amplified from genomic DNA with a multiplex PCR assay. The Illumina HiSeq System was used to sequence the amplified TCR beta libraries as 87-base-pair reads. The authors' pipeline ran thus. A later analysis counted some 74 million unique TCR beta chains across the approximately 700 repertoires, and roughly 10 million of these chains were shared by at least two donors. Raw reads were error-corrected and collapsed into unique sequences by a nearest-neighbor algorithm in which closely related sequences were merged to remove PCR and sequencing errors. To assign V, D and J gene segments, CDR3 sequences were aligned to IMGT reference sequences. For a sequence to be retained, a match of at least six nucleotides was required to both a V gene segment and a J gene segment. Rearrangements were called productive when the CDR3 lacked stop codons and stayed in frame with V and J; all others were non-productive. Following IMGT convention, CDR3 was defined as the stretch from the second conserved V-encoded cysteine up to the conserved J-encoded phenylalanine. The earlier analysis of 500 to 650 of the donors excluded any sequence lacking an unambiguous match to a single V gene segment. In an earlier analysis of several hundred of the donors, V segments were called functional above 56.7% productive rearrangements and were called segregating when the between-donor standard deviation exceeded 5%. A statistical classification framework was developed to diagnose cytomegalovirus status using the catalog of TCR beta chain sequences. A later analysis assigned V and J genes by comparing TCR nucleotide sequences with IMGT/GENE-DB human TR gene sequences. A later analysis assigned CDR3 sequences and most-parsimonious VDJ recombination scenarios with the TCRdist pipeline. In a later analysis, each TCR beta chain was defined by its CDR3 amino acid sequence together with its V-gene family, and reads lacking a unique V-gene family were excluded. As a way to deal with suspected cross-contamination and a sequencing artifact, a later analysis dropped nearly 600 nucleotide sequences that were highly shared and had low generation probability. In a later analysis, a clonal expansion index was calculated for each public chain from normalized within-repertoire ranks of inferred template counts. In a later analysis, generation probabilities were computed with a VDJ recombination model fitted to out-of-frame rearrangements, and the resulting probabilities were checked against IGoR. A later analysis scored TCR-TCR, TCR-HLA and TCR-CMV co-occurrence with hypergeometric tests, applying a repertoire-size bias correction to TCR pairs. A later analysis estimated false discovery rates by permuting HLA or CMV assignments 20 times. In a later analysis, co-occurring TCRs were grouped with DBSCAN, and TCRdist sequence similarity was added when clustering was performed within HLA-allele-positive subsets. Repertoires with fewer than 30,000 or more than 120,000 public chains were left out of co-occurrence clustering, as were about 5 repertoires with anomalous nucleotide sharing. TCRdb obtained this table from immuneACCESS and retained in-frame rearrangements with V and J assigned. These tables miss some clones; where compared with another copy, unresolved V genes account for less than half of the shortfall, and the remainder is unexplained. The V and J calls and clone size come from that table; D and trimming were worked out from the DNA. In all, the sample holds more than 120,000 clones, and 65% to 85% of those were seen once. The top ten hold 2% to 3% of the sample.

Remarks on this clone: The antigen it binds to is not known. No per-base quality is available; no much larger clone lies one base away.

This TCR came from a male donor in good health and CMV-seronegative. Sequencing used PBMCs. Rearrangement joined TRBV5-1 to TRBJ1-2; the junction holds 7 bases that match TRBD1. The CDR3 protein is CASSGDSGYGYTF. The DNA sequence reads TGCGCCAGCAGCGGGGACAGCGGCTATGGCTACACCTTC.